This TCR beta chain was obtained from a study of cytomegalovirus exposure and HLA in healthy donors. Study-level results: In vitro work confirmed that a few CMV-associated chains recognize CMV antigens.

A note on this clone: Its antigen is not known.

Germline CDR1 and CDR2: SGHVS and FNYEAQ. The CDR3 consists of 15 residues. The V end was cut by 5 bases, the J end by 0 bases, with 11 bases between. Researchers ran the PCR with 60 Vbeta and 13 Jbeta primers. The table came from immunoSEQ multiplex PCR; TCRdb's copy has only in-frame clones and leaves some out. The table has roughly 170,000 clones, approximately 72% seen once. This TCR was sampled from a female donor in good health and CMV-seronegative. Sequenced material: PBMCs. The rearrangement uses TRBV7-6 and TRBJ1-3; D uncertain. The CDR3 loop is CASSLTPGSGNTIYF. CDR3 DNA: TGTGCCAGCAGCCTCACGCCGGGCTCTGGAAACACCATATATTTT.